The 7 T cell receptor beta chains below all came from one sample that was sequenced in a study of CD8 T cells in ankylosing spondylitis. Via MiXCR, TCRdb re-called the 5' RACE reads, giving one row per CDR3 protein. The sample contains about 160,000 distinct CDR3 sequences, around 8.9% of which appear only once. The sequencing sample was made of blood, either unsorted or a sorted T cell fraction (not recorded which). All receptors come from a female donor with ankylosing spondylitis or in good health (not recorded which).

Only a few counts were recorded for this clonotype. This chain joins TRBV4-2 and TRBJ2-3; perhaps TRBD2 as D (5 bases). Per germline, CDR1 LGHNA and CDR2 YNFKEQ. The CDR3 spans 17 residues. With 4 bases removed from V and 0 bases from J, the gap between germline ends came to 17 bases. CDR3 coding DNA: TGTGCCAGCAGCCCAACGGGGTGGGGAACTAGCACAGATACGCAGTATTTT. This encodes CASSPTGWGTSTDTQYF.

This CDR3 is CASSQVGGSLSNTEAFF. In DNA form, the CDR3 reads TGTGCCAGCAGCCAAGTCGGTGGGTCCTTGTCGAACACTGAAGCTTTCTTT. The V and J genes are TRBV11-2 and TRBJ1-1; D unclear. V lost 5 bases, J lost 1 base, and 20 bases lay in between. Germline V gives CDR1 SGHAT, CDR2 FQNNGV. The CDR3 spans 17 residues. Full variable domain (outside the CDR3, taken from reference TRBV11-2 and TRBJ1-1): EAGVAQSPRYKIIEKRQSVAFWCNPISGHATLYWYQQILGQGPKLLIQFQNNGVVDDSQLPKDRFSAERLKGVDSTLKIQPAKLEDSAVYLCASSQVGGSLSNTEAFFGQGTRLTVV.

This clonotype was counted many times. V usage is TRBV7-2 and J usage is TRBJ2-4; no definite D call. In germline, CDR1 is SGHTA, CDR2 FQGNSA. V was shortened by 2 bases and J by 1 base, with 9 bases between the two germline ends. The CDR3 sequence is 15 residues long. The CDR3 coding sequence is TGTGCCAGCAGCTTATCAGGAGTCGCCAAAAACATTCAGTACTTC. Amino acids: CASSLSGVAKNIQYF.

The chain combines TRBV2 with TRBJ2-5; D perhaps matches TRBD2 (5 bases). Germline CDR1 SNHLY, CDR2 FYNNEI. The CDR3 runs to 14 residues. V lost 4 bases and J lost 3, with 12 bases in between. In nucleotides, the CDR3 is TGTGCCAGCAGTGTTCTATACGGGGAAGAGACCCAGTACTTC. It codes for CASSVLYGEETQYF.

The V call is TRBV7-2, the J call TRBJ2-7, with unresolved D. From germline, CDR1 is SGHTA and CDR2 FQGNSA. V shed 3 bases and J shed 0 bases, with 12 bases lying between them. The CDR3 is 15 amino acids. The chain's CDR3 is CASSFGSASSYEQYF. The CDR3 DNA sequence: TGTGCCAGCAGCTTTGGCAGCGCATCCTCCTACGAGCAGTACTTC.

This clonotype was seen only a few times. The chain links TRBV3-1 to TRBJ2-7, with TRBD1 matching 8 bases. Unmatched junction bases numbered 5, after V lost 1 base and J lost 3 bases. CDR3 length: 15 amino acids. From germline, CDR1 is LGHDT and CDR2 YNNKEL (reference sequence). In DNA form, the CDR3 reads TGTGCCAGCAGCCAAGCGTTAGACAGGGGCTACGAGCAGTACTTC. Amino acids: CASSQALDRGYEQYF.

This CDR3 reads CASSFPVLPGYTF. The CDR3 DNA follows: TGTGCCAGCAGTTTCCCCGTCCTCCCGGGCTACACCTTC. The V and J genes are TRBV27 and TRBJ1-2; no reliable D call. CDR3 size: 13 residues. CDR1 and CDR2 (germline): MNHEY, SMNVEV (reference sequence). Trimming removed 3 bases at V and 8 bases at J, with 13 bases between.